The clone carrying this T cell receptor (beta chain) was found a few times. The CDR3 is 16 residues long. CDR1 and CDR2 (germline): SGDLS, YYNGEE. After removal of 5 bases from V and 3 bases from J, the junction contained 9 bases not matched to a gene. The data originate from a study of T-cell reconstitution after alpha-beta-depleted transplantation in children. Preparation of the TCRbeta library was carried out with unique molecular identifiers. From the PCR reads, TCRdb called clonotypes with MiXCR, one entry per CDR3 protein. The table records 100,000 to 120,000 distinct CDR3 sequences, approximately 6.9% of them present only once.

Sequencing was performed on PBMCs, mostly from graft donor cells, taken 360 days after TCRalphabeta/CD19-depleted stem cell transplant. The TCR was taken from a male patient aged 2 to 9 who had a stem cell transplant for acute lymphoblastic leukemia, so the T cells may come from the graft donor. The chain has TRBV9 and TRBJ2-5; 11 bases map to TRBD2. CDR3 in amino acids: CASSSTSGGKEETQYF. The CDR3 DNA is TGTGCCAGCAGTTCTACTAGCGGGGGAAAGGAAGAGACCCAGTACTTC.